These 22 T cell receptor beta chains originate from one sample sequenced in a study of beta chain features in type 1 diabetes. Expressed TCRB transcripts got sequenced, as all isolated RNA was reverse transcribed. The data were produced by immunoSEQ multiplex PCR, yet TCRdb's version contains in-frame clones alone and is incomplete. The repertoire holds 400,000 to 550,000 clones, with 11% as singletons. The sequencing sample was made of naive CD4+ T cells from blood. These receptors came from a woman aged 18-29 years in good health.

This chain connects TRBV20-1 to TRBJ2-1, with D perhaps assigned TRBD1 or TRBD2 (6 bases each). The germline V gene encodes CDR1 DFQATT and CDR2 SNEGSKA (reference sequence). The CDR3 sequence is 11 residues long. V shed 6 bases and J shed 10 bases, with 13 bases lying between them. CDR3 sequence reads: CSAIGGQEQFF. The CDR3, as DNA: TGCAGTGCCATCGGGGGACAAGAGCAGTTCTTC.

This clone was seen more than once but under ten times. The chain links TRBV27 to TRBJ2-1; TRBD1 matches 9 bases. J gave up 9 bases and V 6 bases, and 15 bases lay outside the gene matches. The CDR3 has 16 amino acids. The germline gives CDR1 MNHEY, CDR2 SMNVEV (reference sequence). The CDR3 protein is CASRAPGQGGNSEQFF. The CDR3 coding sequence is TGTGCCAGCAGGGCCCCGGGACAGGGTGGTAACAGTGAGCAGTTCTTC.

This chain joins TRBV2 and TRBJ1-1; unclear D gene. V lost 4 bases and J 0 bases, leaving 12 bases between the germline ends. The CDR3 extends over 15 amino acids. CDR1 and CDR2 (germline): SNHLY, FYNNEI. The CDR3 region has the DNA TGTGCCAGCAGTGTGCTGGGCAATTTGAACACTGAAGCTTTCTTT. It encodes CASSVLGNLNTEAFF.

This clone has only a few counts. The chain joins TRBV29-1 to TRBJ2-1; 10 bases line up with TRBD2. Germline V gives CDR1 SQVTM, CDR2 ANQGSEA. This CDR3 is built from 19 residues. V shed 8 bases, J shed 7 bases, and the junction held 26 bases outside the gene matches. The CDR3 loop reads CSSIGGHPSTSGIRNEQFF. DNA for the CDR3: TGCAGCTCTATCGGGGGGCACCCTTCTACTAGCGGGATCCGGAATGAGCAGTTCTTC.

This chain links TRBV10-3 with TRBJ2-5, with D possibly TRBD1 on 5 matching bases. The V and J ends lost 4 bases and 5 bases respectively, with 11 bases between them. The CDR3 is 13 residues long. The germline V gene encodes CDR1 ENHRY and CDR2 SYGVKD. The CDR3 here is CAISGTQGETQYF. CDR3 sequence (DNA): TGTGCCATCAGTGGGACACAAGGGGAGACCCAGTACTTC.

This clone was seen ten or more times. This chain links TRBV23-1 with TRBJ2-4; D gene ambiguous. TRBV23-1 is an ORF, and what it does is uncertain. Trimming shortened V by 0 bases and J by 1 base, and 13 bases separated the two germline ends. This CDR3 spans 17 amino acids. The CDR3, as DNA: TGCGCCAGCAGTCAATCTGGTCAGGATTCTGCCAAAAACATTCAGTACTTC. Encoded protein: CASSQSGQDSAKNIQYF.

DNA for the CDR3: TGTGCCAGCAGCGGAAAGACAGGCATCTACGAGCAGTACGTC. This gives the protein CASSGKTGIYEQYV. The chain employs TRBV5-6 and TRBJ2-7, with D perhaps TRBD1 (6 bases). The V end lost 4 bases, the J end lost 3 bases, and 14 bases lay between the germline ends. Germline V gene data show CDR1 as SGHDT and CDR2 as YYEEEE. The CDR3 length is 14 residues.

The chain has TRBV1 and TRBJ1-5. TRBV1 is given as a pseudogene. The CDR3 extends over 21 amino acids. CDR3 residues: CTSSQDPQYPDKQEPSQPQHF. CDR3 nucleotides: TGCACCAGCAGCCAAGATCCCCAGTACCCGGATAAACAAGAACCATCACAGCCCCAGCATTTT.

This clone was seen a few times. The CDR3 coding sequence is TGTGCCAGCAGCCAAGGGGTGTATACGCAGTATTTT. Amino acid sequence: CASSQGVYTQYF. V is TRBV4-2 and J is TRBJ2-3, with D hard to call. V lost 1 base and J lost 7, with 6 bases in between. Germline lookup yields CDR1 LGHNA and CDR2 YNFKEQ. There are 12 residues in the CDR3.

V usage is TRBV25-1 and J usage is TRBJ1-6; D is ambiguous. Germline CDR1 and CDR2: MGHDK and SYGVNS. The V gene lost 3 bases and the J gene lost 9 bases, with 9 bases spanning the gap. The CDR3 is made up of 13 amino acids. The CDR3 protein is CASSDHNGSPLHF. CDR3 in DNA: TGTGCCAGCAGTGACCACAATGGTTCACCCCTCCACTTT.

The rearrangement uses TRBV5-1 and TRBJ2-2; D is unclear. Germline CDR1 reads SGHRS; CDR2 reads YFSETQ. With 5 bases removed from V and 1 base from J, the gap between germline ends came to 6 bases. The CDR3 is made up of 13 amino acids. Here the CDR3 reads CASSNRNTGELFF. CDR3 in DNA: TGCGCCAGCAGTAATAGGAACACCGGGGAGCTGTTTTTT.

The chain combines TRBV7-2 with TRBJ2-7; tentatively, D is TRBD1 (6 bases). V shed 9 bases and J shed 2 bases, with 14 bases lying between them. This CDR3 is built from 13 residues. Germline values: CDR1 SGHTA, CDR2 FQGNSA. As DNA, the CDR3 is TGTGCCAGACCACTCACAGGGACCTACGAGCAGTACGTC. Its translation: CARPLTGTYEQYV.

This chain uses TRBV19 with TRBJ2-2; D not resolved. This CDR3 spans 17 amino acids. V was trimmed by 2 bases and J by 0 bases, leaving 13 bases between them. Germline V gene sequence: CDR1 LNHDA, CDR2 SQIVND (reference sequence). CDR3: CASSILPSFANTGELFF. DNA for the CDR3: TGTGCCAGTAGTATACTCCCCAGTTTCGCGAACACCGGGGAGCTGTTTTTT.

This clone was seen a handful of times. V usage is TRBV5-1 and J usage is TRBJ2-5; 8 positions agree with TRBD2. Looked up from germline, CDR1 is SGHRS and CDR2 is YFSETQ. The CDR3 spans 13 residues. With V trimmed by 4 bases and J by 4 bases, 3 bases remained unmatched. Written as DNA, the CDR3 is TGCGCCAGCAGCCGGGGACTAGGAGAGACCCAGTACTTC. It translates to CASSRGLGETQYF.

Here the CDR3 DNA reads TGTGCCAGCAGCCAAAGTCGGGGCAACACTGAAGCTTTCTTT. Protein product: CASSQSRGNTEAFF. This chain links TRBV7-9 with TRBJ1-1, with a weak D call TRBD1 (5 bases). Trimming left V 5 bases short and J 2 bases short, with 12 bases between. The CDR3 contains 14 residues. Per the germline V gene, CDR1 is SEHNR and CDR2 is FQNEAQ (reference sequence).

This clone turned up a few times. The chain joins TRBV4-2 to TRBJ2-3; D not certain. The CDR3 runs 14 residues. Germline assignment: CDR1 LGHNA and CDR2 YNFKEQ. V was trimmed by 0 bases and J by 2 bases, leaving 6 bases between them. DNA of the CDR3: TGTGCCAGCAGCCAAGATGGGCACACAGATACGCAGTATTTT. Translation: CASSQDGHTDTQYF.

The V and J genes are TRBV7-9 and TRBJ2-3; D remains unclear. Germline CDR1 reads SEHNR; CDR2 reads FQNEAQ (reference sequence). The CDR3 totals 11 residues. Deletions cut 4 bases from V and 6 bases from J, with 5 bases between. CDR3 bases: TGTGCCAGCAGCTATCGGGATACGCAGTATTTT. Protein: CASSYRDTQYF. Together with reference TRBV7-9 and TRBJ2-3, the CDR3 gives the full variable domain: DTGVSQNPRHKITKRGQNVTFRCDPISEHNRLYWYRQTLGQGPEFLTYFQNEAQLEKSRLLSDRFSAERPKGSFSTLEIQRTEQGDSAMYLCASSYRDTQYFGPGTRLTVL.

This clone showed up just a few times. The CDR3 sequence: CASSPFDRALYNEQFF. CDR3 sequence (DNA): TGTGCCAGCAGCCCGTTTGACAGGGCCCTCTACAATGAGCAGTTCTTC. The chain links TRBV5-6 to TRBJ2-1; 7 bases map to TRBD1. V was clipped by 4 bases and J by 3 bases; unmatched bases: 10. CDR3 size: 16 residues. Germline V gene data show CDR1 as SGHDT and CDR2 as YYEEEE. Using reference TRBV5-6 and TRBJ2-1 for the parts outside the CDR3, the full variable domain is DAGVTQSPTHLIKTRGQQVTLRCSPKSGHDTVSWYQQALGQGPQFIFQYYEEEERQRGNFPDRFSGHQFPNYSSELNVNALLLGDSALYLCASSPFDRALYNEQFFGPGTRLTVL.

There are a few counts of this clone. The chain is built from TRBV2 and TRBJ1-1, with D maybe TRBD1 (6 bases). The CDR3 runs 11 residues. CDR1 is SNHLY, CDR2 FYNNEI, per germline. The V and J ends lost 10 bases and 3 bases respectively, with 9 bases between them. The CDR3 loop reads CANRDYTEAFF. The DNA of the CDR3 is TGTGCCAACAGGGACTACACTGAAGCTTTCTTT.

This clone was seen only a few times. V and J are TRBV7-2 and TRBJ2-3; D is possibly TRBD2 (6 bases). The CDR3 length is 16 residues. V was shortened by 5 bases and J by 2 bases, with 17 bases between the two germline ends. Germline-derived CDR1 and CDR2 are SGHTA and FQGNSA. CDR3: CASSGRPGLNTDTQYF. CDR3 sequence (DNA): TGTGCCAGCAGCGGAAGGCCGGGACTGAACACAGATACGCAGTATTTT.

This clone was detected a few times. The genes are TRBV5-1 and TRBJ2-5, with TRBD2 matching 11 bases. The V segment lost 4 bases and the J segment 4 bases; nucleotides outside the gene matches: 6. The CDR3 is made up of 15 amino acids. The germline gives CDR1 SGHRS, CDR2 YFSETQ. The CDR3, as DNA: TGCGCCAGCAGCAGGACCACTAGCGGGGGAGAGACCCAGTACTTC. Translated: CASSRTTSGGETQYF.

This clone was counted once. This sequence joins TRBV7-9 and TRBJ1-2, with D maybe TRBD1 (6 bases). The germline V and J ends were trimmed by 4 bases and 4 bases, with 13 bases remaining between them. The CDR3 extends over 14 amino acids. The germline V gene has CDR1 SEHNR and CDR2 FQNEAQ (reference sequence). The CDR3 nucleotides are TGTGCCAGCAGCTCTCTCGGGACATCCTATGGCTACACCTTC. Protein product: CASSSLGTSYGYTF.